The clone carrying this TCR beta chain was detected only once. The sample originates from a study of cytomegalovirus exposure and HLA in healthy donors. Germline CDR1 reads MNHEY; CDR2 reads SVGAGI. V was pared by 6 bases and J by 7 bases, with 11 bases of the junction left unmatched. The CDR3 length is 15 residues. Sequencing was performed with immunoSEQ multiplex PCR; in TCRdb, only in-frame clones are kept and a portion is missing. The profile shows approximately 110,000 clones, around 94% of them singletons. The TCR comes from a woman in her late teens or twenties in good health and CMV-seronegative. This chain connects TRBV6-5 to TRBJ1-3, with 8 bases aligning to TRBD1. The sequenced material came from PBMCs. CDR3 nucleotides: TGTGCCAGCAGCCAAGACAGGGGTATCTTGAACACCATATATTTT. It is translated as CASSQDRGILNTIYF.